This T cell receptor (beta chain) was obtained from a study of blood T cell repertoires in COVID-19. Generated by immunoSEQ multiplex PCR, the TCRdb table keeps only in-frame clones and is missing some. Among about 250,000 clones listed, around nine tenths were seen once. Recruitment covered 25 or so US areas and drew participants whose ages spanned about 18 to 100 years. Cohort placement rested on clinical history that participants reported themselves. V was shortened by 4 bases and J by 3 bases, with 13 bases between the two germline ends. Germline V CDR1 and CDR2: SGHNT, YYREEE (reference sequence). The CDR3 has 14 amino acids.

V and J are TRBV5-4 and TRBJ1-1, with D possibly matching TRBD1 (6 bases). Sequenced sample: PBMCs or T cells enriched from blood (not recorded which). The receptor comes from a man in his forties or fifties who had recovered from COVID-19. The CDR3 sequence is CASSDPTGDTEAFF. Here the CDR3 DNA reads TGTGCCAGCAGCGACCCGACAGGCGACACTGAAGCTTTCTTT.